Here is one T cell receptor beta chain with its context. This clonotype was detected many times. It lacks a known antigen. The sample holds no much larger clone one base away, and base qualities are not on file. Within a library made for alpha chains, this beta chain is off target, and its count is uninformative. These data are taken from a study of spatial heterogeneity in lung cancer (dated by TCRdb to the late 2010s). Looking at the study overall: Beta-chain transcripts were consistently detected in greater numbers than alpha-chain transcripts, which likely reflects a higher abundance of beta-chain transcripts. A strong correlation was found between TCR transcript counts in tumor regions and a T cell transcriptional module score from matched bulk RNA-seq. In the raw uncorrected reads, each unique combination of TCR and UMI appeared on average more than ten times. In non-small cell lung cancer, the study quantitatively compared TCR alpha and beta repertoires across several tumor regions, matched nontumor lung, and blood. Nonsynonymous mutation counts, determined by whole-exome sequencing of tumor tissue, were related to features of the TCR repertoire. Both alpha and beta chains were TCR-sequenced in samples taken at surgery, namely 220 tumor regions, 61 to 65 matched nontumor lung samples and 45 to 60 PBMC samples. Here is what the overall study found, with its caveats: Additional single-cell paired TCR alpha and beta sequencing was considered necessary to confirm, at a functional level, the hypothesis that regional TCRs recognize regional mutations. TCR-seq coverage of tumor T cells was estimated at only roughly 6.6% for alpha chains and 12% to 15% for beta chains. The tumor nonsynonymous mutation count correlated with the number of expanded alpha and beta TCRs within the tumor. Counts of ubiquitous and regional expanded TCRs correlated with counts of ubiquitous and regional nonsynonymous mutations, respectively.

Library construction relied on 5' RACE. The sequencer listed for this sample is NextSeq 500. In the TCR library protocol, a unique molecular identifier was attached to each TCR cDNA molecule so that PCR and sequencing errors could be corrected. In the authors' own workflow: Decombinator tools were used for TCR identification, UMI-based error correction and CDR3 extraction. TCRs above a frequency of 2 per 1,000, corresponding to the top 1% of the tumor frequency distribution, were defined as expanded. Expanded tumor TCRs statistically deemed absent (corrected P<0.05) from at least one tumor region were classed as regional, and all other expanded tumor TCRs were classed as ubiquitous. Rényi diversity was computed with the R vegan package after subsampling each repertoire 100 times to 5,000 TCRs. CDR3 similarity networks were constructed using string-kernel similarity of amino acid triplets, with links drawn between CDR3s whose pairwise similarity was above 0.82. TCRdb reprocessing: public reads trimmed at Q25 with fastp, clones called with MiXCR, in-frame beta chains kept. Rows are unified per CDR3 protein, each entry keeping the most common DNA and genes. These V and J calls are TCRdb output, not the study's own analysis. Counted in this sample were 13,000 to 15,000 distinct CDR3 sequences; about 4.8% of them appeared once. The top ten hold roughly 18% of the sample.

The sample's time point label, in plain terms: sample taken at primary tumor resection. The donors were some 72 patients from the lung TRACERx cohort who had early-stage, untreated non-small cell lung cancer. For TCR sequencing, whole RNA was extracted from tumor and nontumor lung tissue, or from cryopreserved PBMC samples, and no cell sorting was done. Patients were selected for TCR sequencing only if sufficient RNA was available from at least two tumor regions. A lung pathologist reviewed the tumor and adjacent nontumor lung specimens before the specimens were selected. Between the V and J ends, shortened by 3 bases and 7 bases respectively, the junction contains 10 bases. CDR1 DFQATT and CDR2 SNEGSKA were looked up in the germline V gene (reference sequence). Spanning cysteine to phenylalanine, the CDR3 consists of 13 amino acids. Left in the record is the CDR3 DNA by itself, 39 bases read in frame from the first base.

The sample here was lung tumor tissue, taken at surgery. The receptor comes from a female donor with early-stage non-small cell lung cancer. The chain uses TRBV20-1 and TRBJ1-6; no D gene can be assigned with confidence. In nucleotides, the sequence is TGCAGTGCTAGGACTAGAGGGAATTCACCCCTCCACTTT. This translates into CSARTRGNSPLHF.